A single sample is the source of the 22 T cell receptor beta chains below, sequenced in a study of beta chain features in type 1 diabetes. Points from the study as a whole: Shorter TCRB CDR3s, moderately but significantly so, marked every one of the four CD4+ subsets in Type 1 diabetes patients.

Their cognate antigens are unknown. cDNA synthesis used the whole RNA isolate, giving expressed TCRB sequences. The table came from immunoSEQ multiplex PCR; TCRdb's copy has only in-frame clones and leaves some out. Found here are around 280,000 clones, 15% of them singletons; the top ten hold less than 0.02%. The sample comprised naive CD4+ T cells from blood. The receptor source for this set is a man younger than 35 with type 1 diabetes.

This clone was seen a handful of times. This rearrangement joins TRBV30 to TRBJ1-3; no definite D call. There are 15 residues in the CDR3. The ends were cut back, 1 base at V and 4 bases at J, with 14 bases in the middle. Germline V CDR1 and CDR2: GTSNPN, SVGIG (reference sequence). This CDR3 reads CAWSALRSRGNTIYF. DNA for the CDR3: TGTGCCTGGAGTGCCCTCCGGAGTCGCGGAAACACCATATATTTT.

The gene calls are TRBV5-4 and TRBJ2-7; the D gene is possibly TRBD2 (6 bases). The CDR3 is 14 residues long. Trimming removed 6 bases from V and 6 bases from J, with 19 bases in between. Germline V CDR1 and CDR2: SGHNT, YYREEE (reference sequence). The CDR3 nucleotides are TGTGCCAGCACCCGGCCGGGGGAAGTTGGCGAGCAGTACTTC. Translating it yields CASTRPGEVGEQYF.

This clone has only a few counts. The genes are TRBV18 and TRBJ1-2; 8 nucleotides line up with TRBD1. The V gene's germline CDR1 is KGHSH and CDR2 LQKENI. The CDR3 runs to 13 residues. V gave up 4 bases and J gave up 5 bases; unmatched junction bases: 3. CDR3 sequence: CASSLDRDYGYTF. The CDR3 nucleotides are TGTGCCAGCTCACTGGACAGGGATTATGGCTACACCTTC.

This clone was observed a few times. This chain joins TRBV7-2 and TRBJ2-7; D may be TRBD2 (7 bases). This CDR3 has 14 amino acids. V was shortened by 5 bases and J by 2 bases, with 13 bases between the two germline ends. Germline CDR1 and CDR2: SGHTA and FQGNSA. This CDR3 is CASSPRRGPYEQYF. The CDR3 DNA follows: TGTGCCAGCAGCCCCCGGCGGGGGCCCTACGAGCAGTACTTC.

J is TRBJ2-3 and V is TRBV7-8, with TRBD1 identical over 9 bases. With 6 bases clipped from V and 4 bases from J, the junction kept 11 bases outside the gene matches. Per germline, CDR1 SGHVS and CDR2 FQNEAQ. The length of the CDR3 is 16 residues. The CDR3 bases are TGTGCCAGCAGGGAGGTCGGGACAGGGCTTCCAGATACGCAGTATTTT. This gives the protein CASREVGTGLPDTQYF.

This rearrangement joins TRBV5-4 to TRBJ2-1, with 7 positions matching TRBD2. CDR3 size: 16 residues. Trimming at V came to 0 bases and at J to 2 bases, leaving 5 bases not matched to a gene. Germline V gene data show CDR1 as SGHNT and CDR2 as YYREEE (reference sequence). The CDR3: CASSLGGGVPYNEQFF. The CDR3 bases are TGTGCCAGCAGCTTGGGGGGAGGGGTTCCCTACAATGAGCAGTTCTTC.

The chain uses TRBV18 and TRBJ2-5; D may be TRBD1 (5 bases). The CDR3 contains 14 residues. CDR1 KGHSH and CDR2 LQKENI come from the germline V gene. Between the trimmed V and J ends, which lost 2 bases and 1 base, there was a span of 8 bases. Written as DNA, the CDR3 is TGTGCCAGCTCACCAAGAAGGGGCCAAGAGACCCAGTACTTC. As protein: CASSPRRGQETQYF. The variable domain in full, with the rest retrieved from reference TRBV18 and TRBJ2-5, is NAGVMQNPRHLVRRRGQEARLRCSPMKGHSHVYWYRQLPEEGLKFMVYLQKENIIDESGMPKERFSAEFPKEGPSILRIQQVVRGDSAAYFCASSPRRGQETQYFGPGTRLLVL.

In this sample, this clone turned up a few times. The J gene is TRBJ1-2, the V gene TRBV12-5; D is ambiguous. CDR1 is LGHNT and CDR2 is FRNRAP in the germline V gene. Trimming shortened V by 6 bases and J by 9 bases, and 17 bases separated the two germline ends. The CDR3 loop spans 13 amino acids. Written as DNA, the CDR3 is TGTGCTAGTGGGGCGGCCCATTCTGAGAGCTACACCTTC. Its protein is CASGAAHSESYTF.

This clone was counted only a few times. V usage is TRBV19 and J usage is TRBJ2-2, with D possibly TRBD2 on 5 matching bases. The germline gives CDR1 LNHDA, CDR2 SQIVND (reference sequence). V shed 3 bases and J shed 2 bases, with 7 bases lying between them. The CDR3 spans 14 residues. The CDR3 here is CASSISGNTGELFF. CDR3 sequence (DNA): TGTGCCAGTAGTATCTCGGGAAACACCGGGGAGCTGTTTTTT.

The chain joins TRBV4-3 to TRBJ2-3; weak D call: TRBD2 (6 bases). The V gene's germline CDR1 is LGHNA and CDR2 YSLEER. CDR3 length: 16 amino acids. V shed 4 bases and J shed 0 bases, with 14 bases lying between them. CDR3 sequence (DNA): TGCGCCAGCAGCCCGGCGGGGTCTCGCAGCACAGATACGCAGTATTTT. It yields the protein CASSPAGSRSTDTQYF.

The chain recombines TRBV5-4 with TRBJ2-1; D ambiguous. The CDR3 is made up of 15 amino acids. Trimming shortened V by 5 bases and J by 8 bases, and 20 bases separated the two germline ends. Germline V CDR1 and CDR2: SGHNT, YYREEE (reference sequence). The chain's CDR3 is CASRPEIVRLDEQFF. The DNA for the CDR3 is TGTGCCAGCAGACCCGAGATAGTGAGGCTCGATGAGCAGTTCTTC.

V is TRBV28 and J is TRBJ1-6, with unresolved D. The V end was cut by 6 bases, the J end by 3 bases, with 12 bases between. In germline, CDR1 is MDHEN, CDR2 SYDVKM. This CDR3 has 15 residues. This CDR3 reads CASRETTHYNSPLHF. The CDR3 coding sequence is TGTGCCAGCAGGGAGACTACCCACTATAATTCACCCCTCCACTTT.

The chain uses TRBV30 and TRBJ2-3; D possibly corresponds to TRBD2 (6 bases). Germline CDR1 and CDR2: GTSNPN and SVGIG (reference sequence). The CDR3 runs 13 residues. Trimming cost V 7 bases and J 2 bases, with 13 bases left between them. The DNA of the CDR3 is TGTGCCTCCGGACTAACCTACACAGATACGCAGTATTTT. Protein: CASGLTYTDTQYF.

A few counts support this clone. The DNA for the CDR3 is TGTGCCAGTAGTCCGAGACTAGCGGGGCGTCCGGAAGAGCAGTACTTC. Encoded protein: CASSPRLAGRPEEQYF. The chain joins TRBV19 to TRBJ2-7; the match to TRBD2 covers 11 bases. The germline V gene encodes CDR1 LNHDA and CDR2 SQIVND (reference sequence). V lost 5 bases to trimming and J lost 7 bases; unmatched junction nucleotides: 13. The CDR3 consists of 16 residues.

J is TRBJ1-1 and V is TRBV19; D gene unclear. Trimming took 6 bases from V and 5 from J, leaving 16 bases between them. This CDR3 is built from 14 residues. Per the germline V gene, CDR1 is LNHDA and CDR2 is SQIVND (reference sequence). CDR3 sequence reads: CASRPTPGVTEAFF. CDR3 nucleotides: TGTGCCAGTAGGCCGACCCCGGGAGTAACTGAAGCTTTCTTT.

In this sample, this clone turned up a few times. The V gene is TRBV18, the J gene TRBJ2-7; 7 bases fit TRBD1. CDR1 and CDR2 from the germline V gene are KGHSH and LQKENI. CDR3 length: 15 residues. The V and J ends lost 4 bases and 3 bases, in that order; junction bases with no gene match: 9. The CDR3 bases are TGTGCCAGCTCACAAAACCGGGACAGAAACTACGAGCAGTACTTC. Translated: CASSQNRDRNYEQYF.

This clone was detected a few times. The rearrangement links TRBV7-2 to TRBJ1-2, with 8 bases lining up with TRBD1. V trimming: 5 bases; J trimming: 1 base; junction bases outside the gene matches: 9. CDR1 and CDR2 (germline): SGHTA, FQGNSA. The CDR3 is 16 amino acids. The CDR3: CASSIQGGPSNYGYTF. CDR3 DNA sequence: TGTGCCAGCAGCATACAGGGGGGACCGAGTAACTATGGCTACACCTTC.

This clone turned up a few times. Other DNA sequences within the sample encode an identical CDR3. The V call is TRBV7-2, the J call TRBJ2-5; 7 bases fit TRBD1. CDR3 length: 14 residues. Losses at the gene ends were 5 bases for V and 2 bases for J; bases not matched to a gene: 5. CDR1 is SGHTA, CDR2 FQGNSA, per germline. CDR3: CASSRDRGQETQYF. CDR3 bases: TGTGCCAGCAGCCGGGACAGAGGACAAGAGACCCAGTACTTC.

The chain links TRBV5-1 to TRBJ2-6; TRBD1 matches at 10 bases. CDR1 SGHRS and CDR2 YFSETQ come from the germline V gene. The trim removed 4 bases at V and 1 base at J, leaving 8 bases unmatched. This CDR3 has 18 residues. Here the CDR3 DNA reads TGCGCCAGCAGCCGCCGTGGGACAGGGGATTCTGGGGCCAACGTCCTGACTTTC. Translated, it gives CASSRRGTGDSGANVLTF.

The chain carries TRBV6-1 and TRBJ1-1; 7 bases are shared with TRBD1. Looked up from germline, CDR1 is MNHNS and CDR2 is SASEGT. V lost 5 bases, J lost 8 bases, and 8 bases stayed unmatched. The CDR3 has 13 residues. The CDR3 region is CASSRRQGGEAFF. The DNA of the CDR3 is TGTGCCAGCAGTAGACGGCAGGGGGGAGAAGCTTTCTTT.

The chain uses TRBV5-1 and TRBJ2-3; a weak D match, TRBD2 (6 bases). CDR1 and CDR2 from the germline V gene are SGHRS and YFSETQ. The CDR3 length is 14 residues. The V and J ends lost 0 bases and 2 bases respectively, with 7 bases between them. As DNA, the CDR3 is TGCGCCAGCAGCTTGGGGGACTTCACAGATACGCAGTATTTT. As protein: CASSLGDFTDTQYF.

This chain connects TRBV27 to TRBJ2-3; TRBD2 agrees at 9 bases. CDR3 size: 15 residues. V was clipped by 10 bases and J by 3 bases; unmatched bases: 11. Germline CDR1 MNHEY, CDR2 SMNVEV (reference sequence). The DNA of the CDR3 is TGTGCCACCTGGGTTACAGCGGGGGGAACAGATACGCAGTATTTT. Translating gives CATWVTAGGTDTQYF.